These T cell receptor beta chains were read from a single sample in a study of identical twins. A single record per CDR3 protein comes from TCRdb applying MiXCR to the 5' RACE reads. This sample has some 1,600,000 distinct CDR3 sequences; less than 40% occur once, and the top ten carry 0.25% to 0.3%. The sample consisted of cord blood. The receptors here all came from a newborn girl in good health. CDR3s include the opening cysteine and the closing phenylalanine or tryptophan. D genes are given only for firm matches. Clone size, where shown, is once, few, many, or a class for clones that have expanded.

TRBV6-1,TRBD1,few,TRBJ2-1,TGTGCCAGCAGTGAAGCGTGGACAGGCAGCGGTGAGCAGTTCTTC,CASSEAWTGSGEQFF
TRBV2,TRBD1,-,TRBJ1-6,TGTGCCAGTGGACAGGGGATTGGAAATTCACCCCTCCACTTT,CASGQGIGNSPLHF
TRBV24-1,TRBD1,-,TRBJ2-1,TGTGCCACCAGTGATTTTGGGGGACAGGGGGCTGTAAATCAGCAGTTCTTC,CATSDFGGQGAVNQQFF
TRBV10-3,-,-,TRBJ2-7,TGTGCCATCAGTGAGCGGCTGAACCCCTACGAGCAGTACTTC,CAISERLNPYEQYF
TRBV20-1,-,few,TRBJ2-7,TGCAGTGCTAGTGTAGGCCTAAACTACGAGCAGTACTTC,CSASVGLNYEQYF
TRBV20-1,-,few,TRBJ2-5,TGCAGTGCTGGGACACTCGTAGAGACCCAGTACTTC,CSAGTLVETQYF
TRBV5-1,-,-,TRBJ2-1,TGCGCCAGCAGCTACCTAACAGGGGAGGGTGAGCAGTTCTTC,CASSYLTGEGEQFF
TRBV4-2,-,-,TRBJ1-2,TGTGCCAGCAGCCAAGATAGATTAACAGGGCTTAACTATGGCTACACCTTC,CASSQDRLTGLNYGYTF
TRBV7-8,-,-,TRBJ2-7,TGTGCCAGCAGCCCAAGGAGATCGGTCTACGAGCAGTACTTC,CASSPRRSVYEQYF
TRBV5-1,TRBD1,-,TRBJ1-1,TGCGCCAGCAGCTTGCCAGGGACAGGGGGCTGGAACACTGAAGCTTTCTTT,CASSLPGTGGWNTEAFF
TRBV29-1,-,many,TRBJ1-2,TGCAGCGTTGGACAGGTTTTGCATAAGGCCTATGGCTACACCTTC,CSVGQVLHKAYGYTF
TRBV11-2,TRBD2,few,TRBJ2-3,TGTGCCAGCAGCTTACGACTAGCGGTTTTCACAGATACGCAGTATTTT,CASSLRLAVFTDTQYF
TRBV29-1,TRBD2,-,TRBJ2-1,TGCAGCGTCGCCGGGACTAGCCGTATTTACAATGAGCAGTTCTTC,CSVAGTSRIYNEQFF
TRBV27,-,few,TRBJ2-2,TGTGCCAGCAGTTGGGGACCTTACACCGGGGAGCTGTTTTTT,CASSWGPYTGELFF
TRBV20-1,TRBD1,-,TRBJ1-1,TGCAGTGCTACCCCCAGACAGGGACGTAACACTGAAGCTTTCTTT,CSATPRQGRNTEAFF
TRBV5-5,TRBD2,few,TRBJ2-3,TGTGCCAGCAGCCATACCGGGCGGACTAGCGTCTCAGATACGCAGTATTTT,CASSHTGRTSVSDTQYF
TRBV20-1,TRBD1,-,TRBJ1-6,TGCAGTGCCAAAAGGGACCTCAGGGGGTCCTATAATTCACCCCTCCACTTT,CSAKRDLRGSYNSPLHF
TRBV7-2,-,-,TRBJ2-5,TGTGCCAGCAGCTTAGTGGGCGAGGGTCTGGAAGAGCAGTACTTC,CASSLVGEGLEEQYF
TRBV15,-,-,TRBJ2-1,TGTGCCACCAGCAGAGCCAGAGAATCTTACAATGAGCAGTTCTTC,CATSRARESYNEQFF
TRBV5-1,TRBD2,few,TRBJ2-7,TGCGCCAGCAGAGATGGGGGGGGCGAGCAGTACTTC,CASRDGGGEQYF
TRBV20-1,TRBD1,once,TRBJ1-4,TGCAGTGCTAGAGCCCAGAGACAGGGGGGAAAACTGTTTTTT,CSARAQRQGGKLFF
TRBV7-2,TRBD1,-,TRBJ1-2,TGTGCCAGCAGCAAAGGACAGGGCCTGGGGGACTACACCTTC,CASSKGQGLGDYTF
TRBV27,-,-,TRBJ2-7,TGTGCCAGCAGTCTCCCAAAACGAAACTACGAGCAGTACTTC,CASSLPKRNYEQYF
TRBV4-2,-,-,TRBJ1-2,TGTGCCAGCAGCCCCCATTCGACAGAGAACTATGGCTACACCTTC,CASSPHSTENYGYTF
TRBV2,-,-,TRBJ2-3,TGTGCCAGCAGTGAAGCGCTGGGCACAACGCAGTATTTT,CASSEALGTTQYF
TRBV10-3,-,-,TRBJ1-1,TGTGCCATCAGTGAGTCCGGCGACACTGAAGCTTTCTTT,CAISESGDTEAFF
TRBV7-8,-,few,TRBJ1-5,TGTGCCAGCAGCTTAGACAGGGCAGAGCCCCAGCATTTT,CASSLDRAEPQHF
TRBV30,-,-,TRBJ1-2,TGTGCCTGGAGTATAGGGAGCGACGGGGGCTACACCTTC,CAWSIGSDGGYTF
TRBV3-1,-,-,TRBJ1-1,TGTGCCAGCAGCCAATCGAGGGATGAAGCTTTCTTT,CASSQSRDEAFF
TRBV10-3,TRBD1,-,TRBJ2-1,TGTGCCATCAGTGATTGGGGACAGGTCCACAATGAGCAGTTCTTC,CAISDWGQVHNEQFF
TRBV5-1,-,-,TRBJ1-2,TGCGCCAGCAGCTTGGACCCGGGCTCTGGCTACACCTTC,CASSLDPGSGYTF
TRBV4-1,-,-,TRBJ2-4,TGCGTCAGCGGCCAAGATGCTTGGGTGTCGACCAAAAACATTCAGTACTTC,CVSGQDAWVSTKNIQYF
TRBV20-1,-,few,TRBJ2-5,TGCAGTGCTCTTGACTGGAACCAAGAGACCCAGTACTTC,CSALDWNQETQYF
TRBV5-1,TRBD1,many,TRBJ2-5,TGCGCCAGCAGCTTGAACAGGGGTTCGAGAGAGACCCAGTACTTC,CASSLNRGSRETQYF
TRBV12-3/TRBV12-4,-,-,TRBJ2-7,TGTGCCAGCAGTTTTAATCGGGGGTCAAACAATGAGCAGTACTTC,CASSFNRGSNNEQYF
TRBV2,-,-,TRBJ1-2,TGTGCCAGCAGTGAAGATACCGCCCGAGGCTATGGCTACACCTTC,CASSEDTARGYGYTF
TRBV27,-,-,TRBJ2-1,TGTGCCAGCTCGGACATCGGGAGTAACAATGAGCAGTTCTTC,CASSDIGSNNEQFF
TRBV5-4,TRBD2,-,TRBJ2-5,TGTGCCAGCAGCGAACTTAGCGGGGGAAAGACCCAGTACTTC,CASSELSGGKTQYF
TRBV10-3,TRBD1,few,TRBJ2-3,TGTGCCATCAGTGGTGACAGGGGGCGCACAGATACGCAGTATTTT,CAISGDRGRTDTQYF
TRBV24-1,TRBD2,-,TRBJ2-7,TGTGCCACCAGTACGACTAGCGGGGACGCCTACGAGCAGTACTTC,CATSTTSGDAYEQYF
TRBV11-2,-,-,TRBJ2-3,TGTGCCAGCAGCCCCCCCGAGTATTTT,CASSPPEYF
TRBV20-1,TRBD2,many,TRBJ2-3,TGCAGTGCCCCGGGACTAGCGGGGGTTACCGATACGCAGTATTTT,CSAPGLAGVTDTQYF
TRBV16,-,-,TRBJ1-2,TGTGCCAGCAGCCAATTTCGTCAGGGGCGTGACTATGGCTACACCTTC,CASSQFRQGRDYGYTF
TRBV20-1,-,few,TRBJ1-1,TGCAGTGCTAGGGAAGGGGGGGCGAAAAACACTGAAGCTTTCTTT,CSAREGGAKNTEAFF
TRBV10-3,TRBD1,-,TRBJ2-7,TGTGCCATCAGTGAGTCATGGGGACAGGAGACCTACGAGCAGTACTTC,CAISESWGQETYEQYF
TRBV5-1,-,-,TRBJ1-1,TGCGCCAGCAGCAGGGAAACCTTCACTGAAGCTTTCTTT,CASSRETFTEAFF
TRBV15,TRBD2,-,TRBJ2-6,TGTGCCACCAGCGCCGGGAGGTCTGGGGCCAACGTCCTGACTTTC,CATSAGRSGANVLTF
TRBV5-1,-,few,TRBJ2-5,TGCGCCAGCAGCTTGATTCCGATTGAGACCCAGTACTTC,CASSLIPIETQYF
TRBV27,-,-,TRBJ1-1,TGTGCCAGCAGTTTATTGGGATTTCCGAACACTGAAGCTTTCTTT,CASSLLGFPNTEAFF
TRBV9,TRBD1,-,TRBJ1-2,TGTGCCAGCAGCGTACCCGGGGGACAGGGTGGGGGCTACACCTTC,CASSVPGGQGGGYTF
TRBV20-1,-,-,TRBJ1-5,TGCAGTGCAAGGGAGAGGGGGAGCAATCAGCCCCAGCATTTT,CSARERGSNQPQHF
TRBV29-1,-,few,TRBJ1-6,TGCAGTGGTATCGACAGTACCAATTCACCCCTCCACTTT,CSGIDSTNSPLHF
TRBV6-2/TRBV6-3,TRBD1,few,TRBJ1-4,TGTGCCAGCAGTTACGCCGGGACAGCTAATGAAAAACTGTTTTTT,CASSYAGTANEKLFF
TRBV18,-,few,TRBJ2-5,TGTGCCAGCTCACCACCCTTCGGACTACAAGAGACCCAGTACTTC,CASSPPFGLQETQYF
TRBV5-1,-,-,TRBJ2-1,TGCGCCAGCAGCTCGAAGGCCGGGGTTGGTGGCAATGAGCAGTTCTTC,CASSSKAGVGGNEQFF
TRBV2,-,-,TRBJ1-2,TGTGCCAGCAGTGATTCCCCGGGAGGTAACTATGGCTACACCTTC,CASSDSPGGNYGYTF
TRBV5-6,-,-,TRBJ2-1,TGTGCCAGCAGCTTCCGGCTCACTGCCTTTCGAGGGGGGAATGAGCAGTTCTTC,CASSFRLTAFRGGNEQFF